There are a few counts of the clone carrying this T cell receptor (beta chain). TCRdb reanalysed the 5' RACE reads using MiXCR and keeps one entry per CDR3 protein. The data show tens of thousands of distinct CDR3 sequences, with nearly 25% seen just once and around 45% held by the top ten. This sample is drawn from a study of T-cell memory formation after mild COVID-19. The receptor comes from a man younger than 30 who had mild COVID-19 (a few samples of this study predate the infection). Cell type and time point are not known. The sequencing sample was made of PBMCs or a T cell subset sorted from them (not recorded which).

CDR3 residues: CARSSSRTGHGYGNQPQHF. In DNA form, the CDR3 reads TGTGCCAGAAGCTCGAGCCGGACAGGTCACGGGTATGGCAATCAGCCCCAGCATTTT. The V and J genes are TRBV5-3 and TRBJ1-5; 7 nucleotides match TRBD1. Being an ORF, TRBV5-3 has a function that is uncertain. J lost 2 bases, V lost 3 bases, and 17 bases had no gene match. The CDR3 sequence is 19 residues long.